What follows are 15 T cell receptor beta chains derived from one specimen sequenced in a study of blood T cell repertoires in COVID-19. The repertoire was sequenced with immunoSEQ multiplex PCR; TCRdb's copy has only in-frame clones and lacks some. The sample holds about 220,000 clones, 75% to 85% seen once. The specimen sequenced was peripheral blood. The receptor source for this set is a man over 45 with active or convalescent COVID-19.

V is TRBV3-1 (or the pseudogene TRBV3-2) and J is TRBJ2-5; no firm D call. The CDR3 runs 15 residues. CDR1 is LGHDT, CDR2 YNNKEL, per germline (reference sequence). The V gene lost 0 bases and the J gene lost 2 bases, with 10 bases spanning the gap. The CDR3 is CASSQDRVEQETQYF. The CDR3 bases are TGTGCCAGCAGCCAAGATCGGGTGGAACAAGAGACCCAGTACTTC.

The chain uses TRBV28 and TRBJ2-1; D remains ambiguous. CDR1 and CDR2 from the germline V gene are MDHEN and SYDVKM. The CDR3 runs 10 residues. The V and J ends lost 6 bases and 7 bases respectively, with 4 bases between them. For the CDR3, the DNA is TGTGCCAGCAGCGGGAATGAGCAGTTCTTC. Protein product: CASSGNEQFF. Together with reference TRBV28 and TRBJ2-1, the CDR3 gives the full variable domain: DVKVTQSSRYLVKRTGEKVFLECVQDMDHENMFWYRQDPGLGLRLIYFSYDVKMKEKGDIPEGYSVSREKKERFSLILESASTNQTSMYLCASSGNEQFFGPGTRLTVL.

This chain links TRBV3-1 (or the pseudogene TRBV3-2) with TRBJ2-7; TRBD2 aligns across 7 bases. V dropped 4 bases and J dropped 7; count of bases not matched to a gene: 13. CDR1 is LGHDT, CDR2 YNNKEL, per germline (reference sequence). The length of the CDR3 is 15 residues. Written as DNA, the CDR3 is TGTGCCAGCAGCCTCCGAGCGGGACGGGGAGGGGAGCAGTACTTC. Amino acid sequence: CASSLRAGRGGEQYF.

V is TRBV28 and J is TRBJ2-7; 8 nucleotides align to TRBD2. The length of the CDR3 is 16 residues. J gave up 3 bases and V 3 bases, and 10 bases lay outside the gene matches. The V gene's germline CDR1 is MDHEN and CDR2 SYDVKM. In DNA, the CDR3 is TGTGCCAGCAGTTTTTCAATAACCGGGACTAGCTACGAGCAGTACTTC. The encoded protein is CASSFSITGTSYEQYF.

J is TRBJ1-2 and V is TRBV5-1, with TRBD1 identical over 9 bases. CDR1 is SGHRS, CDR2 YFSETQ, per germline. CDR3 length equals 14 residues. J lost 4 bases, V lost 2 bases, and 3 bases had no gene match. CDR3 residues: CASSLTGGSYGYTF. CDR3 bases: TGCGCCAGCAGCTTAACAGGGGGCAGCTATGGCTACACCTTC.

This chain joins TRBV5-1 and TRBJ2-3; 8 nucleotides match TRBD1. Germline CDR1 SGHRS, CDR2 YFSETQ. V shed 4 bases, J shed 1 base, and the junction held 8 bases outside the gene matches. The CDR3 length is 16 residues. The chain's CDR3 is CASSPGQALGTDTQYF. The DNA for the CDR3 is TGCGCCAGCAGCCCGGGACAGGCTTTGGGCACAGATACGCAGTATTTT.

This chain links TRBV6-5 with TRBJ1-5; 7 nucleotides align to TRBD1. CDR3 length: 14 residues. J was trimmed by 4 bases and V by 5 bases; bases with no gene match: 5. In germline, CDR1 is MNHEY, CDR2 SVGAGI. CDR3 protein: CASSNLDRNQPQHF. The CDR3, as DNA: TGTGCCAGCAGTAACCTGGACAGGAATCAGCCCCAGCATTTT.

This CDR3 reads CASSLGVAGNNEQFF. Here the CDR3 DNA reads TGCGCCAGCAGCTTGGGAGTAGCGGGAAACAATGAGCAGTTCTTC. The chain joins TRBV5-1 to TRBJ2-1; 8 bases fit TRBD2. This CDR3 spans 15 amino acids. CDR1 is SGHRS and CDR2 is YFSETQ in the germline V gene. V shed 0 bases and J 5 bases; nucleotides not matched to a gene: 4.

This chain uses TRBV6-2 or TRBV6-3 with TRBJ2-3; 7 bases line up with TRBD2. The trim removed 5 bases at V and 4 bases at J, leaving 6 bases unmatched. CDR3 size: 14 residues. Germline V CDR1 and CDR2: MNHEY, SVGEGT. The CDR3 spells CASSPRTRSDTQYF. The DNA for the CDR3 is TGTGCCAGCAGTCCCCGGACTAGATCAGATACGCAGTATTTT.

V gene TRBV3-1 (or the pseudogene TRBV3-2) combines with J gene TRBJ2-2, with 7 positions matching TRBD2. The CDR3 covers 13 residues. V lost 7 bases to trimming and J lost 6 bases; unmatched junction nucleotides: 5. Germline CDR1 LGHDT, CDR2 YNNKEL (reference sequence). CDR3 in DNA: TGTGCCAGCACCCTGGGGGGGGCCGGGGAGCTGTTTTTT. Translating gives CASTLGGAGELFF.

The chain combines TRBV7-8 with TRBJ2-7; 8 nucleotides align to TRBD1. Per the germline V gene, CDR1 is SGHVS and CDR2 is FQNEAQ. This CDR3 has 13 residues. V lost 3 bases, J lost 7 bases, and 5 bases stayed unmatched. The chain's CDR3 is CASSLQGALEQYV. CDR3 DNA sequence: TGTGCCAGCAGCTTGCAGGGGGCGCTTGAGCAGTACGTC.

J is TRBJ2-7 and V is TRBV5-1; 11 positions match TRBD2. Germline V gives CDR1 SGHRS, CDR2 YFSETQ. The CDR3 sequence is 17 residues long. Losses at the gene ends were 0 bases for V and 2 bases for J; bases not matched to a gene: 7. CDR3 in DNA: TGCGCCAGCAGCTTGGTGGCGGGGACTAGCGGAGCCTACGAGCAGTACTTC. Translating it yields CASSLVAGTSGAYEQYF.

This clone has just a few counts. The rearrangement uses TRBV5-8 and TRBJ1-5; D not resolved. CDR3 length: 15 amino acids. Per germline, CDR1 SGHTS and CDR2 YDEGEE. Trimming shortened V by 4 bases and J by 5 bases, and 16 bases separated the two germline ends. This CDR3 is CASSHEGGWDQPQHF. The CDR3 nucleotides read TGTGCCAGCAGCCACGAGGGAGGGTGGGATCAGCCCCAGCATTTT.

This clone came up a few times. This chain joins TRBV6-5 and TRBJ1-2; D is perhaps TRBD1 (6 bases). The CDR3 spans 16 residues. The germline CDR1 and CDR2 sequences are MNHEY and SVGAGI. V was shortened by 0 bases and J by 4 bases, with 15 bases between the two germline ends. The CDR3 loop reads CASSYSEWGRGYGYTF. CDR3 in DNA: TGTGCCAGCAGTTACTCTGAATGGGGGCGAGGCTATGGCTACACCTTC.

DNA for the CDR3: TGTGCCACCAGCAGAGATCCAACGGGGACAATGTACGAGCAGTACGTC. Protein: CATSRDPTGTMYEQYV. The chain is built from TRBV15 and TRBJ2-7, with D tentatively TRBD1 (6 bases). The ends were cut back, 0 bases at V and 4 bases at J, with 16 bases in the middle. This CDR3 comprises 16 residues. From germline, CDR1 is LNHNV and CDR2 YYDKDF (reference sequence).